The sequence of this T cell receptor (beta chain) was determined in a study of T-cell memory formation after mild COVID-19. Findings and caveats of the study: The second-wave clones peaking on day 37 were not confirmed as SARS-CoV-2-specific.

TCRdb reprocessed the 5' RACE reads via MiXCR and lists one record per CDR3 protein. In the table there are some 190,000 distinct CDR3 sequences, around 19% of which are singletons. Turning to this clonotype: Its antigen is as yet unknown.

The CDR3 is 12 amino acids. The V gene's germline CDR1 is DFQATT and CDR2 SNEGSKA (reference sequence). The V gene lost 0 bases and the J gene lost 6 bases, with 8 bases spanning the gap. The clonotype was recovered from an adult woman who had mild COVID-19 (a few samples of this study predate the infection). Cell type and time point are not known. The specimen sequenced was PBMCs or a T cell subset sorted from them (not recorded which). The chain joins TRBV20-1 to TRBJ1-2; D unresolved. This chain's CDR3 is CSARDQHNGYTF. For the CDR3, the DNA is TGCAGTGCTAGAGATCAACATAATGGCTACACCTTC.